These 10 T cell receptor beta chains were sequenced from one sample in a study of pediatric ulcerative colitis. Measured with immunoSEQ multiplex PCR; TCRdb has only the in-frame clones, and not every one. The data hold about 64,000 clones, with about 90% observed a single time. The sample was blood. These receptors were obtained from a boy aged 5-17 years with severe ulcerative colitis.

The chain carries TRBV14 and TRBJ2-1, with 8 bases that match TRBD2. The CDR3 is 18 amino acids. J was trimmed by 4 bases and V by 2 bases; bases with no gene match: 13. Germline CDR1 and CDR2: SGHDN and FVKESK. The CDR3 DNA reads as TGTGCCAGCAGCCAATACCGACTAGCGACTAGACTTTACAATGAGCAGTTCTTC. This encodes CASSQYRLATRLYNEQFF.

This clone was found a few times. CDR3 sequence reads: CASSPPTVMNTEAFF. The CDR3 coding sequence is TGTGCCAGCAGCCCACCGACAGTGATGAACACTGAAGCTTTCTTT. This chain uses TRBV7-2 with TRBJ1-1; D is possibly TRBD1 (5 bases). V lost 5 bases, J lost 0 bases, and 13 bases lay in between. This CDR3 spans 15 amino acids. Germline V gene sequence: CDR1 SGHTA, CDR2 FQGNSA. Full variable domain (outside the CDR3, taken from reference TRBV7-2 and TRBJ1-1): GAGVSQSPSNKVTEKGKDVELRCDPISGHTALYWYRQSLGQGLEFLIYFQGNSAPDKSGLPSDRFSAERTGGSVSTLTIQRTQQEDSAVYLCASSPPTVMNTEAFFGQGTRLTVV.

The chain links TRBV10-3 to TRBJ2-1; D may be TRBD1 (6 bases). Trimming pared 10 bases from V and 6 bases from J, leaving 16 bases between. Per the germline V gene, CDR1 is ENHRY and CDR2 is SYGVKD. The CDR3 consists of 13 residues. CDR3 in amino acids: CATAGANPNEQFF. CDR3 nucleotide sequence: TGTGCCACGGCAGGGGCGAACCCCAATGAGCAGTTCTTC.

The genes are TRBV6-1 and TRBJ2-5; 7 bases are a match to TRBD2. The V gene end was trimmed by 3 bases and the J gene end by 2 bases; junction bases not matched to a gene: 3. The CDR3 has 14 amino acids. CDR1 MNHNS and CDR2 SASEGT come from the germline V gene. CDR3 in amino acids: CASSETSRQETQYF. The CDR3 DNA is TGTGCCAGCAGTGAGACTAGCAGACAAGAGACCCAGTACTTC.

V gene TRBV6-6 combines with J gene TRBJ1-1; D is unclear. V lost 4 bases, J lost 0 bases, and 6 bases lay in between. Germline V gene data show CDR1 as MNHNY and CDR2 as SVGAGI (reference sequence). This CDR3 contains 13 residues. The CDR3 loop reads CASSFVLNTEAFF. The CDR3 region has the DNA TGTGCCAGCAGTTTCGTTCTGAACACTGAAGCTTTCTTT.

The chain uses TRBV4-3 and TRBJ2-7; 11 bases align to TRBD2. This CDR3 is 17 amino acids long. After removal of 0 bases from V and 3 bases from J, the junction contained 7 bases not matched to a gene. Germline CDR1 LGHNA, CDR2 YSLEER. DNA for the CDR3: TGCGCCAGCAGCCAAGATAGAACTAGCGGGAGCTTCTACGAGCAGTACTTC. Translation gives CASSQDRTSGSFYEQYF.

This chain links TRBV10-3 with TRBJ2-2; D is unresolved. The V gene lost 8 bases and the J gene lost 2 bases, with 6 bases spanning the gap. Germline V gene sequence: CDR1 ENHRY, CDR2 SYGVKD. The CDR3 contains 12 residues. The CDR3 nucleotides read TGTGCCATCCACGACAACACCGGGGAGCTGTTTTTT. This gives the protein CAIHDNTGELFF.

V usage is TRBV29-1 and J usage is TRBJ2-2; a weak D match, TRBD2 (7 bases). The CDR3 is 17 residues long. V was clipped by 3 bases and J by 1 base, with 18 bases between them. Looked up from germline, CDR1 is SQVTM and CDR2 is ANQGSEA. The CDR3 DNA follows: TGCAGCGTTGAGGTACGGGGGGCGCTTTGGAACACCGGGGAGCTGTTTTTT. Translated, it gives CSVEVRGALWNTGELFF.

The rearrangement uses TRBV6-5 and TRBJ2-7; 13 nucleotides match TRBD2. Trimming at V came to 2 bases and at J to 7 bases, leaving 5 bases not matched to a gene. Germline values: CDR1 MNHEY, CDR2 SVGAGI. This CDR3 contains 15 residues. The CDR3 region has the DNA TGTGCCAGCAGTTACCGGGGACTAGCGGGAACTGAGCAGTACTTC. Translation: CASSYRGLAGTEQYF.

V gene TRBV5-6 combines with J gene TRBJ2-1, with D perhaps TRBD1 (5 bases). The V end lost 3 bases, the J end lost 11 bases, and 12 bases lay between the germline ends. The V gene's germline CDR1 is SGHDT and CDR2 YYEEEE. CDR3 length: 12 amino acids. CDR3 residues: CASSYGQGQQFF. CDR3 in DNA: TGTGCCAGCAGCTACGGACAAGGGCAGCAGTTCTTC.